Shown below are 12 T cell receptor beta chains from a single sample sequenced in a study of long-term antiretroviral therapy in people with HIV. A v3.0 immunoSEQ assay was performed at survey level. Assay used: immunoSEQ multiplex PCR; TCRdb lists only in-frame clones, some missing. The table has 21,000 or so clones, 70% to 90% seen once. This sample comprised unsorted PBMCs, obtained 2.3 years after starting antiretroviral therapy. These TCRs come from a man aged 60 to 75 with HIV.

The count of this clone is one. The chain joins TRBV10-3 to TRBJ2-3; 7 bases are shared with TRBD2. V lost 8 bases to trimming and J lost 0 bases; unmatched junction nucleotides: 8. The CDR3 contains 15 residues. CDR1 is ENHRY, CDR2 SYGVKD, per germline. The CDR3 protein is CAIRDGGGSTDTQYF. The CDR3 nucleotides read TGTGCCATCCGGGACGGGGGAGGGAGCACAGATACGCAGTATTTT.

V is TRBV28 and J is TRBJ2-7; D is ambiguous. CDR1 is MDHEN, CDR2 SYDVKM, per germline. V shed 1 base and J shed 2 bases, with 6 bases lying between them. The CDR3 contains 13 residues. CDR3 nucleotides: TGTGCCAGCAGTTTATCCGGTCCCTACGAGCAGTACTTC. Translating it yields CASSLSGPYEQYF. The full variable domain, its missing parts supplied by reference TRBV28 and TRBJ2-7, is DVKVTQSSRYLVKRTGEKVFLECVQDMDHENMFWYRQDPGLGLRLIYFSYDVKMKEKGDIPEGYSVSREKKERFSLILESASTNQTSMYLCASSLSGPYEQYFGPGTRLTVT.

The rearrangement links TRBV5-1 to TRBJ1-1, with TRBD1 as a possible D gene (5 bases). The CDR3 contains 15 residues. Germline CDR1 and CDR2: SGHRS and YFSETQ. V was trimmed by 4 bases and J by 7 bases, leaving 20 bases between them. CDR3 DNA sequence: TGCGCCAGCAGCGCCTTCGGGAGTGAGGGGCTTGAAGCTTTCTTT. Its protein is CASSAFGSEGLEAFF.

This sequence joins TRBV6-5 and TRBJ1-6; D gene uncertain. Germline CDR1 and CDR2: MNHEY and SVGAGI. V was trimmed by 0 bases and J by 7 bases, leaving 10 bases between them. The CDR3 extends over 15 amino acids. The CDR3 loop reads CASSYSSLGNSPLHF. The DNA for the CDR3 is TGTGCCAGCAGTTACTCCAGCTTGGGAAATTCACCCCTCCACTTT.

The J gene is TRBJ1-1, the V gene TRBV7-3; D not resolved. Germline V gives CDR1 SGHTA, CDR2 FQGTGA. The CDR3 is 16 amino acids. The V gene lost 6 bases and the J gene lost 0 bases, with 17 bases spanning the gap. The CDR3 sequence: CASSTLQRNMNTEAFF. The CDR3 DNA is TGTGCCAGCAGTACCCTTCAGCGAAACATGAACACTGAAGCTTTCTTT.

This clone was detected only once. The chain has TRBV9 and TRBJ1-2; weak D call: TRBD1 (5 bases). Trimming took off 4 bases at V and 8 bases at J, with 15 bases between the two ends. The CDR3 extends over 13 amino acids. Germline loops: CDR1 SGDLS, CDR2 YYNGEE. CDR3 DNA: TGTGCCAGCAGCAGGGGCCAACGAAGCGGCTACACCTTC. It encodes CASSRGQRSGYTF.

The chain has TRBV15 and TRBJ2-3; a weak D match, TRBD2 (6 bases). Germline V gives CDR1 LNHNV, CDR2 YYDKDF (reference sequence). The ends were cut back, 0 bases at V and 4 bases at J, with 14 bases in the middle. This CDR3 is built from 16 residues. The CDR3 here is CATSRETGLLPDTQYF. CDR3 sequence (DNA): TGTGCCACCAGCAGAGAGACGGGACTGCTGCCAGATACGCAGTATTTT.

This chain connects TRBV7-8 to TRBJ2-7; tentatively, D is TRBD2 (6 bases). The CDR3 is made up of 15 amino acids. Germline V gene sequence: CDR1 SGHVS, CDR2 FQNEAQ. V was pared by 1 base and J by 3 bases, with 13 bases between. The CDR3 reads CASSLGLPGVYEQYF. The CDR3 bases are TGTGCCAGCAGCTTAGGTCTTCCGGGGGTCTACGAGCAGTACTTC.

The chain links TRBV2 to TRBJ1-1, with 7 nucleotides matching TRBD1. Trimming took 5 bases from V and 5 from J; bases not matched to a gene: 8. The CDR3 runs 14 residues. Germline values: CDR1 SNHLY, CDR2 FYNNEI. Here the CDR3 reads CASSQTGARTEAFF. Here the CDR3 DNA reads TGTGCCAGCAGTCAAACAGGGGCGCGAACTGAAGCTTTCTTT.

The chain recombines TRBV7-2 with TRBJ2-5; D is unresolved. Trimming took off 0 bases at V and 4 bases at J, with 9 bases between the two ends. In germline, CDR1 is SGHTA, CDR2 FQGNSA. The CDR3 covers 14 residues. The CDR3 sequence: CASSLAWRSETQYF. DNA of the CDR3: TGTGCCAGCAGCTTAGCCTGGCGTTCAGAGACCCAGTACTTC.

This chain links TRBV4-3 with TRBJ2-2; D ambiguous. Germline V gene data show CDR1 as LGHNA and CDR2 as YSLEER. Between the trimmed V and J ends, which lost 0 bases and 11 bases, there was a span of 16 bases. The CDR3 is 15 amino acids. The CDR3 DNA sequence: TGCGCCAGCAGCCAAGACCCTTCGAACCCTAGAGAGCTGTTTTTT. Translating gives CASSQDPSNPRELFF.

This clone was seen a single time. This chain connects TRBV10-2 to TRBJ2-5; 9 nucleotides match TRBD2. CDR1 and CDR2 (germline): WSHSY, SAAADI. V lost 0 bases, J lost 2 bases, and 4 bases stayed unmatched. The CDR3 has 16 residues. CDR3 in amino acids: CASSESYAGGQETQYF. The CDR3 nucleotides are TGCGCCAGCAGTGAGTCGTACGCGGGGGGGCAAGAGACCCAGTACTTC.